One and the same sample provided the 4 T cell receptor beta chains below, sequenced in a study of T-cell memory formation after mild COVID-19. MiXCR was run by TCRdb on the 5' RACE reads, yielding one entry per CDR3 protein. Among 350,000 to 500,000 distinct CDR3 sequences listed, 15% to 25% were seen once. What was sequenced was PBMCs or a T cell subset sorted from them (not recorded which). The receptor source for this set is an adult woman who had mild COVID-19 (a few samples of this study predate the infection). Cell type and time point are not known.

This clonotype was detected a few times. The chain has TRBV7-9 and TRBJ2-4, with D tentatively TRBD1 (6 bases). The CDR3 contains 14 residues. The V end was cut by 3 bases, the J end by 7 bases, with 13 bases between. Germline lookup yields CDR1 SEHNR and CDR2 FQNEAQ (reference sequence). CDR3 DNA sequence: TGTGCCAGCAGCTTGAGAACAGGGATGAACATTCAGTACTTC. Protein product: CASSLRTGMNIQYF.

This clonotype was counted a few times. The rearrangement joins TRBV20-1 to TRBJ2-3, with D uncertain. Trimming stripped 3 bases from V and 6 bases from J, with 13 bases between. Germline CDR1 DFQATT, CDR2 SNEGSKA (reference sequence). The CDR3 spans 13 residues. DNA of the CDR3: TGCAGTGCTAGCCCAGGTTATTCCGATACGCAGTATTTT. This sequence encodes CSASPGYSDTQYF.

V is TRBV12-3 or TRBV12-4 and J is TRBJ1-2; 8 nucleotides match TRBD1. Trimming at V came to 5 bases and at J to 4 bases, leaving 9 bases not matched to a gene. The CDR3 spans 15 residues. CDR3: CASSPNTGGSYGYTF. The CDR3 DNA is TGTGCCAGCAGTCCGAACACAGGGGGTAGCTATGGCTACACCTTC.

The CDR3, as DNA: TGTGCCAGCAGCCCAGCCAAGGTTCCGAACACTGAAGCTTTCTTT. The encoded protein is CASSPAKVPNTEAFF. The rearrangement links TRBV28 to TRBJ1-1; D is unresolved. Trimming shortened V by 6 bases and J by 1 base, and 15 bases separated the two germline ends. The CDR3 is 15 residues long. CDR1 is MDHEN, CDR2 SYDVKM, per germline.